The clone carrying this TCR beta chain was recorded only once. What it recognizes is unknown. Through a sample-barcoded 5' primer and a J-beta primer mix, a second PCR was run for roughly 7 to 11 cycles. MiXCR, run by TCRdb on the 5' RACE reads, gives a single entry per CDR3 protein. The repertoire includes about 640,000 distinct CDR3 sequences, around 54% of them detected once, and about two fifths sits in the top ten. These data are taken from a study of blood T cells in healthy people across ages. General study findings and limits: The diversity estimates, figures obtained from one million T cells, were considered underestimates. Both naive CD4+ cell counts and diversity were greater in long-lived donors than in aged donors. Naive T cell percentage and TCR beta diversity correlated strongly. As age increased, TCR beta diversity per million T cells fell in a roughly linear fashion.

Germline CDR1 and CDR2: SEHNR and FQNEAQ (reference sequence). The CDR3 is made up of 18 amino acids. V gave up 7 bases and J gave up 4 bases; unmatched junction bases: 14. V gene TRBV7-9 combines with J gene TRBJ2-7, with 15 bases lining up with TRBD2. The source is a man aged 60-69 years in good health. The sequencing sample was made of blood. In DNA form, the CDR3 reads TGTGCCAGCAACTCACGGACTAGCGGGGGGGACCTCCCATACGAGCAGTACTTC. Translation: CASNSRTSGGDLPYEQYF.